This is a list of T cell receptor beta chains from one sample in a study of blood T cell repertoires in COVID-19. TCRdb's copy holds only in-frame clones and misses some; the assay was immunoSEQ multiplex PCR. Of around 40,000 clones listed, about 89% are singletons. The sequenced sample was peripheral blood. Source of these receptors: a man over 45 with active or convalescent COVID-19. Both conserved end residues are part of each CDR3. The order of the fields is CDR3 DNA, CDR3 protein, clone size, J gene, D gene, V gene. A D gene is named only where the DNA matches it firmly. Expanded clones are given a class, and other clones once, few, many or no size at all.

cdr3_nt: TGCGCCAGCAGCCAAGGATCAGGGCAGGTAAACACCGGGGAGCTGTTTTTT
cdr3_aa: CASSQGSGQVNTGELFF
clone_size: many
j_call: TRBJ2-2
d_call: .
v_call: TRBV4-1

cdr3_nt: TGTGCCAGCAGTTTAGCACTAGCGTCTTACAATGAGCAGTTCTTC
cdr3_aa: CASSLALASYNEQFF
clone_size: .
j_call: TRBJ2-1
d_call: TRBD2
v_call: TRBV27

cdr3_nt: TGTGCCTGGAATCCACAGAGCTCCTATAATTCACCCCTCCACTTT
cdr3_aa: CAWNPQSSYNSPLHF
clone_size: .
j_call: TRBJ1-6
d_call: .
v_call: TRBV30

cdr3_nt: TGCGCCAGCAGCTTGGGGGCAGGACAGCCCCAGCATTTT
cdr3_aa: CASSLGAGQPQHF
clone_size: few
j_call: TRBJ1-5
d_call: .
v_call: TRBV5-1

cdr3_nt: TGTGCCAGCAGCCAAGGGAGGAACACTGAAGCTTTCTTT
cdr3_aa: CASSQGRNTEAFF
clone_size: .
j_call: TRBJ1-1
d_call: .
v_call: TRBV14

cdr3_nt: TGTGCCATCAGTGAATGGCAGGAAAGCTCTGGAAACACCATATATTTT
cdr3_aa: CAISEWQESSGNTIYF
clone_size: .
j_call: TRBJ1-3
d_call: .
v_call: TRBV10-3

cdr3_nt: TGTGCCAGCAGCTTAGTGGCCAGGGGACAAGAGACCCAGTACTTC
cdr3_aa: CASSLVARGQETQYF
clone_size: .
j_call: TRBJ2-5
d_call: .
v_call: TRBV7-6

cdr3_nt: TGTGCCAGTAGTATGGGACAGGGGGCAGGGACCGGGGAGCTGTTTTTT
cdr3_aa: CASSMGQGAGTGELFF
clone_size: few
j_call: TRBJ2-2
d_call: TRBD1
v_call: TRBV19

cdr3_nt: TGTGCCAGCAGCTTAGCAGAGTCGGTGGTTTCACCCCTCCACTTT
cdr3_aa: CASSLAESVVSPLHF
clone_size: .
j_call: TRBJ1-6
d_call: .
v_call: TRBV7-6

cdr3_nt: TGCAGTGCGCAGACAGGGGGTGGCTACACCTTC
cdr3_aa: CSAQTGGGYTF
clone_size: .
j_call: TRBJ1-2
d_call: TRBD1
v_call: TRBV20-1

cdr3_nt: TGCGCCAGCAGCTTGGAGTGGGACAGCACCTTGGGAGGCTACACCTTC
cdr3_aa: CASSLEWDSTLGGYTF
clone_size: .
j_call: TRBJ1-2
d_call: TRBD1
v_call: TRBV5-1

cdr3_nt: TGCGCCAGCACTTCCCAGGGGGCGGCCACAGATACGCAGTATTTT
cdr3_aa: CASTSQGAATDTQYF
clone_size: .
j_call: TRBJ2-3
d_call: TRBD1
v_call: TRBV5-1

cdr3_nt: TGTGCCAGCAGCAGAGAACTAGCGGGGGGCAATGAGCAGTTCTTC
cdr3_aa: CASSRELAGGNEQFF
clone_size: .
j_call: TRBJ2-1
d_call: TRBD2
v_call: TRBV7-2

cdr3_nt: TGTGCCAGCAGCCAAGCCACAGGGAATCAGCCCCAGCATTTT
cdr3_aa: CASSQATGNQPQHF
clone_size: .
j_call: TRBJ1-5
d_call: .
v_call: TRBV3-1/TRBV3-2

cdr3_nt: TGTGCCAGCAGCGCGAGGCCCCCCTTTGAAGCTTTCTTT
cdr3_aa: CASSARPPFEAFF
clone_size: .
j_call: TRBJ1-1
d_call: .
v_call: TRBV12-3/TRBV12-4

cdr3_nt: TGTGCCAGTAGTACAGTCCAAGAGACCCAGTACTTC
cdr3_aa: CASSTVQETQYF
clone_size: .
j_call: TRBJ2-5
d_call: .
v_call: TRBV19

cdr3_nt: TGTGCCAGCAGTGACTGGGGTAGCGGCCACACCGGGGAGCTGTTTTTT
cdr3_aa: CASSDWGSGHTGELFF
clone_size: .
j_call: TRBJ2-2
d_call: .
v_call: TRBV6-4

cdr3_nt: TGTGCCAGCAGCTTAGGCGGGGGGCCTTACAATGAGCAGTTCTTC
cdr3_aa: CASSLGGGPYNEQFF
clone_size: .
j_call: TRBJ2-1
d_call: TRBD2
v_call: TRBV7-3

cdr3_nt: TGTGCCAGCAGCCGCGCTACTAGCGGGAGGCCCTACAATGAGCAGTTCTTC
cdr3_aa: CASSRATSGRPYNEQFF
clone_size: .
j_call: TRBJ2-1
d_call: TRBD2
v_call: TRBV4-2

cdr3_nt: TGTGCCAGCAGCTCCACAGGGACAGGGGGATATACCGGGGAGCTGTTTTTT
cdr3_aa: CASSSTGTGGYTGELFF
clone_size: .
j_call: TRBJ2-2
d_call: TRBD1
v_call: TRBV7-3

cdr3_nt: TGTGCCAGCAGCCCCCGCGTGGCGGGAACAGATACGCAGTATTTT
cdr3_aa: CASSPRVAGTDTQYF
clone_size: .
j_call: TRBJ2-3
d_call: .
v_call: TRBV3-1/TRBV3-2

cdr3_nt: TGTGCCAGCAGCGCCGGGACAGGAGTTGGCTACGAGCAGTACTTC
cdr3_aa: CASSAGTGVGYEQYF
clone_size: .
j_call: TRBJ2-7
d_call: TRBD1
v_call: TRBV9

cdr3_nt: TGCGCCAGCAGTGAGAGCTCGTCGTGGTGCCAGCCCCAGCATTTT
cdr3_aa: CASSESSSWCQPQHF
clone_size: .
j_call: TRBJ1-5
d_call: .
v_call: TRBV10-1

cdr3_nt: TGTGCCAGCCGCACAGGGGCGCCTAATGAAAAACTGTTTTTT
cdr3_aa: CASRTGAPNEKLFF
clone_size: .
j_call: TRBJ1-4
d_call: TRBD1
v_call: TRBV6-5

cdr3_nt: TGTGCCAGCGGGGGGGCGGTCTCTGGAAACACCATATATTTT
cdr3_aa: CASGGAVSGNTIYF
clone_size: .
j_call: TRBJ1-3
d_call: .
v_call: TRBV7-6

cdr3_nt: TGTGCCAGCAGTGGAGATGGGAACACTGAAGCTTTCTTT
cdr3_aa: CASSGDGNTEAFF
clone_size: .
j_call: TRBJ1-1
d_call: .
v_call: TRBV2

cdr3_nt: TGTGCCACCAGTGACTCCCGGGGATATGTTGAAAAACTGTTTTTT
cdr3_aa: CATSDSRGYVEKLFF
clone_size: .
j_call: TRBJ1-4
d_call: .
v_call: TRBV24-1

cdr3_nt: TGTGCCAGCAGCGTCGGTAGCGGCTCCTACGAGCAGTACTTC
cdr3_aa: CASSVGSGSYEQYF
clone_size: .
j_call: TRBJ2-7
d_call: .
v_call: TRBV9

cdr3_nt: TGCGCCAGCAGTCCAGGACAGGGGCTAGAGACCCAGTACTTC
cdr3_aa: CASSPGQGLETQYF
clone_size: .
j_call: TRBJ2-5
d_call: TRBD1
v_call: TRBV5-1

cdr3_nt: TGTGCCAGCAGCTTAGCGCGTGGAAACACCATATATTTT
cdr3_aa: CASSLARGNTIYF
clone_size: .
j_call: TRBJ1-3
d_call: .
v_call: TRBV7-9

cdr3_nt: TGTGCCAGCAGCGGGCCTTGGGTGGGAGAGACCCAGTACTTC
cdr3_aa: CASSGPWVGETQYF
clone_size: .
j_call: TRBJ2-5
d_call: .
v_call: TRBV5-4

cdr3_nt: TGTGCCAGCTCACCCGGACAGGGCCGCTATGGCTACACCTTC
cdr3_aa: CASSPGQGRYGYTF
clone_size: .
j_call: TRBJ1-2
d_call: TRBD1
v_call: TRBV18

cdr3_nt: TGTGCCAGCAGTGTTAACAATGAGCAGTTCTTC
cdr3_aa: CASSVNNEQFF
clone_size: .
j_call: TRBJ2-1
d_call: .
v_call: TRBV2

cdr3_nt: TGTGCCAGCAGTATGACAGGGGGCGAAGGCTACACCTTC
cdr3_aa: CASSMTGGEGYTF
clone_size: .
j_call: TRBJ1-2
d_call: TRBD1
v_call: TRBV2

cdr3_nt: TGTGCCAGCAGGGAGGCCTCTGGAAACACCATATATTTT
cdr3_aa: CASREASGNTIYF
clone_size: .
j_call: TRBJ1-3
d_call: .
v_call: TRBV3-1/TRBV3-2

cdr3_nt: TGTGCCAGCAGCTTGAGACAGGGGGACACCATATATTTT
cdr3_aa: CASSLRQGDTIYF
clone_size: .
j_call: TRBJ1-3
d_call: TRBD1
v_call: TRBV5-6

cdr3_nt: TGTGCCAGCAGCTCCAGACGGGGGGCCCTGGCAGATACGCAGTATTTT
cdr3_aa: CASSSRRGALADTQYF
clone_size: .
j_call: TRBJ2-3
d_call: .
v_call: TRBV7-2

cdr3_nt: TGTGCCGGGGGGACTGCCCATGGCTATGGCTACACCTTC
cdr3_aa: CAGGTAHGYGYTF
clone_size: once
j_call: TRBJ1-2
d_call: .
v_call: TRBV19

cdr3_nt: TGTGCCAGCTGCGGAGTCCAGCCTGAAGCTTTCTTT
cdr3_aa: CASCGVQPEAFF
clone_size: few
j_call: TRBJ1-1
d_call: .
v_call: TRBV14

cdr3_nt: TGTGCCAGCTCCCGCGACAGGGGAGGAGGCTACACCTTC
cdr3_aa: CASSRDRGGGYTF
clone_size: few
j_call: TRBJ1-2
d_call: TRBD1
v_call: TRBV18

cdr3_nt: TGTGCCACCAGTGACACAGGGAGGGGTGACACTGAAGCTTTCTTT
cdr3_aa: CATSDTGRGDTEAFF
clone_size: .
j_call: TRBJ1-1
d_call: .
v_call: TRBV24-1